Listed here is a single T cell receptor beta chain. The CDR3 spans 11 residues. Per germline, CDR1 SGHRS and CDR2 YFSETQ. Trimming pared 0 bases from V and 5 bases from J, leaving 3 bases between. This sample was included in a study of blood T cell repertoires in COVID-19. Looking at the study overall: The origin of the acute and convalescent COVID-19 samples was the United States, Italy and Spain. Sample material is recorded as cDNA or gDNA derived from T cells, B-cell-depleted T cells, or PBMCs.

The authors' processing: Reference gene primer amplification in the assay estimated nucleated cell counts. Repertoires were generated with immunoSEQ multiplex PCR, while TCRdb's copy carries only in-frame clones and drops some. From that table come the V and J calls and clone size; the DNA was used to work out D and trimming. The table lists about 140,000 clones, approximately 84% of them singletons. The TCR comes from a woman aged 45-59 years with acute COVID-19. Sequencing input: PBMCs or T cells enriched from blood (not recorded which). J is TRBJ2-7 and V is TRBV5-1; D remains ambiguous. The CDR3 sequence: CASSLADEQYF. The CDR3 bases are TGCGCCAGCAGCTTGGCCGACGAGCAGTACTTC.